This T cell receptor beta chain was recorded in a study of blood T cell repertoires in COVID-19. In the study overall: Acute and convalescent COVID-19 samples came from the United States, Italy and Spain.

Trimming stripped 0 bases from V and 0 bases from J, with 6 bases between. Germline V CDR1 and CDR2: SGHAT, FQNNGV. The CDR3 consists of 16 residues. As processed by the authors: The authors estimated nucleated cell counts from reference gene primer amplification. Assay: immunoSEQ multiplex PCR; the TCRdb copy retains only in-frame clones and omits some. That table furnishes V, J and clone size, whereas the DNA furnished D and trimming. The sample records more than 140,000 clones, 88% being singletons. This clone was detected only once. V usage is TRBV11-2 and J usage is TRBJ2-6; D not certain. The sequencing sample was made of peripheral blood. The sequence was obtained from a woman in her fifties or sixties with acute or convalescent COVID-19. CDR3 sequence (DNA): TGTGCCAGCAGCTTAGATCGAGGCTCTGGGGCCAACGTCCTGACTTTC. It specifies CASSLDRGSGANVLTF.